This TCR beta chain was found in a study of OX40 agonist ivuxolimab in advanced cancers. About the research overall: Patients were dosed with the agonistic anti-OX40 (CD134) antibody ivuxolimab. The study reported partial responses in three patients: one hepatocellular carcinoma, two cutaneous melanoma.

Overall study findings and caveats: On average, CD8+ T cells showed a greater number of expanded clones than CD4+. Certain nonresponders likewise exhibited a low normalized T-cell clonal expansion.

Method: immunoSEQ multiplex PCR; TCRdb's copy keeps in-frame clones and lacks some. The sample contains about 84,000 clones, 75% to 90% of which appear only once. The CDR3 runs to 14 residues. The V segment lost 2 bases and the J segment 3 bases; nucleotides outside the gene matches: 1. CDR1 ENHRY and CDR2 SYGVKD come from the germline V gene. This clone was picked up one time. Antigen unknown. The chain links TRBV10-3 to TRBJ2-3; 8 bases map to TRBD1. The source of this sequence is an adult with an advanced solid tumor such as melanoma, head and neck, liver or kidney cancer. The source material was CD4+ or CD8+ T cells sorted from blood, sampled in a trial of the OX40 agonist ivuxolimab. CDR3 protein: CAISEDRGTDTQYF. Written as DNA, the CDR3 is TGTGCCATCAGTGAGGACAGGGGTACAGATACGCAGTATTTT.